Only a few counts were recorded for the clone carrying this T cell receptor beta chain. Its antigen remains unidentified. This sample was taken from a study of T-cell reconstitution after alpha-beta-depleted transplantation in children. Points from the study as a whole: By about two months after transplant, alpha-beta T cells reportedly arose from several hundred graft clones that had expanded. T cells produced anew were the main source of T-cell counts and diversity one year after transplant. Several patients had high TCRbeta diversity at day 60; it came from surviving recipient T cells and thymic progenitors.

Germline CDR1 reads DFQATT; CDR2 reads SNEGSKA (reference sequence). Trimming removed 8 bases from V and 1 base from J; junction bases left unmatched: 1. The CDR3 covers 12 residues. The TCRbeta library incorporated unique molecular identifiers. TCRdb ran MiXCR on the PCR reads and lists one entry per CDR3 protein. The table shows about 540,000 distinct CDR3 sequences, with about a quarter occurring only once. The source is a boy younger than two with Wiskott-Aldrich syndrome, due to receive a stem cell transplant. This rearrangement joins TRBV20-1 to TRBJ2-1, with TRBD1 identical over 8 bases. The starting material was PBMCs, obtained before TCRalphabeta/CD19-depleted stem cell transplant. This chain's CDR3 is CSWTGSYNEQFF. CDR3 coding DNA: TGCAGTTGGACAGGGTCCTACAATGAGCAGTTCTTC.